Listed below are T cell receptor beta chains from one sample, sequenced in a study of blood T cell repertoires in COVID-19. TCRdb's copy holds only in-frame clones and misses some; the assay was immunoSEQ multiplex PCR. The repertoire has 250,000 to 300,000 clones, less than 85% of them found once; the top ten carry roughly 4.6%. The sequenced sample was peripheral blood. The receptor source for this set is a man aged 60-69 years who had recovered from COVID-19. The CDR3 runs from the conserved cysteine through the conserved F or W. The D gene is left open where the match is weak. Some rows mark clone size as missing; the rest say once, few, many or name a class of expanded clone.

v_gene	d_gene	j_gene	abundance	len	CDR3aa	CDR3nt
TRBV15	NA	TRBJ1-2	NA	14	CATSRYDSGNGYTF	TGTGCCACCAGCAGATACGACAGCGGGAATGGCTACACCTTC
TRBV30	NA	TRBJ1-1	NA	12	CAWSVAAGEAFF	TGTGCCTGGAGTGTTGCGGCAGGGGAAGCTTTCTTT
TRBV7-9	NA	TRBJ2-2	NA	14	CASSRMGATGELFF	TGTGCCAGCAGCCGAATGGGGGCGACCGGGGAGCTGTTTTTT
TRBV12-3/TRBV12-4	NA	TRBJ2-7	NA	13	CASSLGYPYEQYF	TGTGCCAGCAGTTTGGGCTACCCCTACGAGCAGTACTTC
TRBV4-2	TRBD1	TRBJ2-7	NA	16	CASSQDPGTGINEQYF	TGTGCCAGCAGCCAAGACCCGGGGACAGGGATCAACGAGCAGTACTTC
TRBV3-1/TRBV3-2	TRBD1	TRBJ1-2	NA	16	CASSQAPRGPNYGYTF	TGTGCCAGCAGCCAAGCCCCCAGGGGGCCTAACTATGGCTACACCTTC
TRBV30	NA	TRBJ2-2	NA	15	CAWRGRGHYTGELFF	TGTGCCTGGAGGGGCAGGGGACATTACACCGGGGAGCTGTTTTTT
TRBV7-9	TRBD2	TRBJ2-3	NA	18	CASSSPSGRAPHTDTQYF	TGTGCCAGCAGCTCCCCTAGCGGGAGGGCCCCCCACACAGATACGCAGTATTTT
TRBV5-1	NA	TRBJ2-7	NA	14	CASSLQPGFDEQYF	TGCGCCAGCAGCTTGCAACCCGGGTTCGACGAGCAGTACTTC
TRBV5-5	NA	TRBJ2-4	NA	13	CASSLGDSNIQYF	TGTGCCAGCAGCTTGGGGGACTCTAACATTCAGTACTTC
TRBV5-1	TRBD1	TRBJ2-7	NA	16	CASSLVAGQGAREQYF	TGCGCCAGCAGCTTGGTTGCCGGACAGGGGGCTCGGGAGCAGTACTTC
TRBV29-1	NA	TRBJ1-1	NA	12	CSVEKTPTEAFF	TGCAGCGTTGAAAAGACACCCACTGAAGCTTTCTTT
TRBV5-1	NA	TRBJ2-3	NA	14	CASSLSGNGDTQYF	TGCGCCAGCAGCTTGTCCGGGAACGGGGATACGCAGTATTTT
TRBV7-8	NA	TRBJ2-2	NA	14	CASRESVITGELFF	TGTGCCAGCAGGGAGTCGGTGATCACCGGGGAGCTGTTTTTT
TRBV19	NA	TRBJ1-5	NA	14	CATAERPGGQPQHF	TGTGCCACTGCTGAGCGTCCCGGGGGTCAGCCCCAGCATTTT
TRBV21-1	NA	TRBJ1-3	NA	13	CASSQGTGNTIYF	TGTGCCAGTTCACAGGGGACAGGAAACACCATATATTTT
TRBV3-1/TRBV3-2	NA	TRBJ2-7	NA	12	CASSLGGYEQYF	TGTGCCAGCAGCCTCGGCGGCTACGAGCAGTACTTC
TRBV5-1	NA	TRBJ1-4	once	13	CASSLVGSEKLFF	TGCGCCAGCAGCTTGGTAGGGAGCGAAAAACTGTTTTTT
TRBV7-9	TRBD1	TRBJ2-7	few	16	CASSGVEARGSYEQYF	TGTGCCAGCAGTGGGGTCGAGGCCAGGGGGTCCTACGAGCAGTACTTC
TRBV6-5	NA	TRBJ1-1	NA	14	CASSPLAGGTEAFF	TGTGCCAGCAGTCCTCTTGCCGGGGGCACTGAAGCTTTCTTT
TRBV4-1	NA	TRBJ2-1	NA	16	CASSQAPTGSRNEQFF	TGCGCCAGCAGCCAAGCCCCCACAGGGTCCCGAAATGAGCAGTTCTTC
TRBV5-1	TRBD1	TRBJ2-1	NA	16	CASSLRTGTGVDEQFF	TGCGCCAGCAGCTTAAGGACAGGGACGGGGGTTGATGAGCAGTTCTTC
TRBV15	NA	TRBJ1-1	NA	17	CATSRVVGVGVNTEAFF	TGTGCCACCAGCAGAGTTGTTGGGGTCGGGGTGAACACTGAAGCTTTCTTT
TRBV9	NA	TRBJ2-5	NA	13	CASSPGSTETQYF	TGTGCCAGCAGTCCGGGTTCCACGGAGACCCAGTACTTC
TRBV5-1	TRBD2	TRBJ2-7	NA	17	CASSLAGTSGGDYEQYF	TGCGCCAGCAGCTTGGCCGGGACTAGCGGGGGGGACTACGAGCAGTACTTC
TRBV3-1/TRBV3-2	TRBD2	TRBJ2-5	NA	17	CASSQDLAGGFLETQYF	TGTGCCAGCAGCCAAGATCTGGCGGGGGGCTTTCTGGAGACCCAGTACTTC
TRBV5-3	TRBD1	TRBJ2-5	once	15	CARMTRDRRQETQYF	TGTGCCAGAATGACCCGGGACAGGCGCCAAGAGACCCAGTACTTC
TRBV11-1	TRBD1	TRBJ2-5	NA	15	CASSPRDRAQETQYF	TGTGCCAGCAGCCCCCGGGACAGAGCCCAAGAGACCCAGTACTTC
TRBV5-4	NA	TRBJ2-7	NA	16	CASSRSTGKVSYEQYF	TGTGCCAGCAGTCGCTCAACAGGGAAAGTCTCCTACGAGCAGTACTTC
TRBV27	NA	TRBJ2-2	NA	15	CASTRTVLGTGELFF	TGTGCCAGCACCCGGACTGTCCTGGGGACCGGGGAGCTGTTTTTT
TRBV27	NA	TRBJ1-1	NA	14	CASSLQHRTSEAFF	TGTGCCAGCAGTTTACAACACAGGACCTCTGAAGCTTTCTTT
TRBV6-1	TRBD1	TRBJ2-7	NA	16	CASSATPGTGGYEQYF	TGTGCCAGCAGTGCTACCCCCGGGACAGGGGGATACGAGCAGTACTTC
TRBV28	NA	TRBJ1-2	NA	14	CASSTGSPTRGYTF	TGTGCCAGCAGTACAGGGTCGCCTACTAGGGGCTACACCTTC
TRBV28	TRBD1	TRBJ1-2	NA	15	CASRATGGLSGGYTF	TGTGCCAGCAGGGCAACAGGGGGCTTATCTGGAGGCTACACCTTC
TRBV6-6	TRBD1	TRBJ1-3	NA	15	CASSFKQGPANTIYF	TGTGCCAGCAGTTTTAAACAGGGGCCGGCGAACACCATATATTTT
TRBV5-5	NA	TRBJ2-7	few	15	CASRVYPELVNEQYF	TGTGCCAGCAGGGTCTACCCGGAGCTTGTGAACGAGCAGTACTTC
TRBV7-8	TRBD2	TRBJ2-7	NA	15	CASSLTSGSSYEQYF	TGTGCCAGCAGCTTGACTAGCGGGAGCTCCTACGAGCAGTACTTC
TRBV6-1	TRBD2	TRBJ2-1	NA	17	CASSEPPGLAGAVEQFF	TGTGCCAGCAGTGAACCCCCGGGACTAGCGGGAGCGGTTGAGCAGTTCTTC
TRBV24-1	NA	TRBJ2-2	NA	14	CATSGAGASGELFF	TGTGCCACCAGTGGAGCAGGGGCCAGCGGGGAGCTGTTTTTT
TRBV14	NA	TRBJ2-1	few	12	CASSQASDEQFF	TGTGCCAGCAGCCAAGCCAGCGATGAGCAGTTCTTC
TRBV30	TRBD1	TRBJ1-5	NA	15	CAWSDDRDGNQPQHF	TGTGCCTGGAGCGACGACAGGGACGGCAATCAGCCCCAGCATTTT
TRBV2	NA	TRBJ2-7	NA	15	CASSPDTPPSYEQYF	TGTGCCAGCAGCCCGGACACCCCACCCTCCTACGAGCAGTACTTC
TRBV9	NA	TRBJ2-1	NA	16	CASSVTTGILDNEQFF	TGTGCCAGCAGCGTCACTACAGGGATACTCGACAATGAGCAGTTCTTC
TRBV9	NA	TRBJ2-3	NA	15	CASSVLDSDTDTQYF	TGTGCCAGCAGCGTACTGGACAGTGACACAGATACGCAGTATTTT
TRBV9	NA	TRBJ1-5	NA	11	CASGGNQPQHF	TGTGCCAGCGGGGGGAATCAGCCCCAGCATTTT
TRBV2	NA	TRBJ1-5	NA	14	CASSNHGELQPQHF	TGTGCCAGCAGTAACCACGGGGAACTGCAGCCCCAGCATTTT
TRBV19	NA	TRBJ1-1	NA	14	CASSMGTSNTEAFF	TGTGCCAGTAGTATGGGCACTTCGAACACTGAAGCTTTCTTT
TRBV4-2	NA	TRBJ1-5	once	17	CASSDLEVSTGHQPQHF	TGTGCCAGCAGCGATCTAGAGGTCTCTACAGGGCATCAGCCCCAGCATTTT
TRBV6-2/TRBV6-3	TRBD1	TRBJ1-5	NA	14	CASSRRQGGWPQHF	TGTGCCAGCAGTCGGCGACAGGGGGGGTGGCCCCAGCATTTT
TRBV2	TRBD1	TRBJ1-2	few	13	CASSGQGGFGYTF	TGTGCCAGCAGCGGACAGGGAGGGTTTGGCTACACCTTC
TRBV18	NA	TRBJ1-4	NA	15	CASSPSQGGVEKLFF	TGTGCCAGCTCACCATCTCAGGGAGGGGTGGAAAAACTGTTTTTT
TRBV5-1	NA	TRBJ1-6	NA	14	CASSLAVRNSPLHF	TGCGCCAGCAGCTTGGCTGTGCGGAATTCACCCCTCCACTTT
TRBV5-1	NA	TRBJ2-5	NA	14	CASSGGSQAETQYF	TGCGCCAGCAGCGGGGGGTCGCAGGCGGAGACCCAGTACTTC
TRBV7-6	TRBD1	TRBJ1-4	NA	15	CASSLADRGREKLFF	TGTGCCAGCAGCTTAGCCGACAGGGGGCGTGAAAAACTGTTTTTT
TRBV5-1	TRBD1	TRBJ1-3	NA	16	CASSLGFRGSGNTIYF	TGCGCCAGCAGCTTGGGGTTCAGGGGGTCTGGAAACACCATATATTTT
TRBV6-5	NA	TRBJ1-3	many	13	CASRRVTGNTIYF	TGTGCCAGCAGGCGGGTGACTGGAAACACCATATATTTT